The 23 T cell receptor beta chains below come from one sample, sequenced in a study of T cells in Graves' hyperthyroidism and ophthalmopathy. There were TCR beta CDR3 regions amplified from RNA transcripts. First-round RT-PCR targeting the TCR CDR3 was performed with the HTBI primer set. TCRdb analysed the multiplex PCR reads with MiXCR anew, one entry per CDR3 protein. The sample carries a few hundred thousand distinct CDR3 sequences, around 14% recorded once. The specimen was blood. The receptors shown here come from a woman younger than 30 with Graves' hyperthyroidism.

This clonotype appeared many times. The chain employs TRBV11-2 and TRBJ1-4; TRBD1 might be the D (6 bases). This CDR3 is 15 amino acids long. Germline lookup yields CDR1 SGHAT and CDR2 FQNNGV. V was pared by 10 bases and J by 6 bases, with 21 bases between. In nucleotides, the CDR3 is TGTGCCACCGCGATCCTCCGGGGGGCTCATGAAAAACTGTTTTTT. Amino acid sequence: CATAILRGAHEKLFF.

This clonotype has a handful of counts. The chain is built from TRBV5-1 and TRBJ1-1; 9 bases are a match to TRBD1. J lost 6 bases, V lost 4 bases, and 4 bases had no gene match. The CDR3 sequence is 13 residues long. Germline V gene lookup returns CDR1 SGHRS and CDR2 YFSETQ. The CDR3 coding sequence is TGCGCCAGCAGCACGGGACAGGGCCCTGAAGCTTTCTTT. This gives the protein CASSTGQGPEAFF.

This clonotype was counted ten times or more. The rearrangement uses TRBV5-1 and TRBJ1-2, with 8 positions matching TRBD1. Trimming removed 4 bases from V and 2 bases from J; junction bases left unmatched: 7. The CDR3 length is 15 residues. CDR1 is SGHRS, CDR2 YFSETQ, per germline. This chain's CDR3 is CASSKDRVLNYGYTF. CDR3 coding DNA: TGCGCCAGCAGCAAGGACAGGGTCTTAAACTATGGCTACACCTTC.

This clonotype came up a few times. The chain has TRBV28 and TRBJ2-7; possible D gene TRBD1, 6 bases. CDR3 length equals 11 residues. Trimming took 8 bases from V and 6 from J, leaving 11 bases between them. CDR1 MDHEN and CDR2 SYDVKM come from the germline V gene. The CDR3 is CASHTGLEQYF. CDR3 DNA sequence: TGTGCCAGCCATACAGGGCTCGAGCAGTACTTC.

The table lists this clonotype with many counts. The CDR3 protein is CASSLVAGYYNEQFF. For the CDR3, the DNA is TGTGCCAGCAGCTTAGTGGCAGGTTACTACAATGAGCAGTTCTTC. The rearrangement joins TRBV7-6 to TRBJ2-1; the D is unclear. CDR3 length equals 15 residues. V lost 1 base to trimming and J lost 3 bases, with 10 bases between them. CDR1 SGHVS and CDR2 FNYEAQ come from the germline V gene.

The genes are TRBV5-1 and TRBJ2-7, with D possibly matching TRBD1 (5 bases). Trimming took off 0 bases at V and 2 bases at J, with 15 bases between the two ends. The CDR3 totals 16 residues. The germline V gene has CDR1 SGHRS and CDR2 YFSETQ. CDR3: CASSLVQGNPTYEQYF. CDR3 nucleotide sequence: TGCGCCAGCAGCTTGGTTCAGGGTAATCCAACCTACGAGCAGTACTTC.

In this sample, this clonotype turned up many times. The chain is built from TRBV7-9 and TRBJ2-1; 14 nucleotides align to TRBD2. Germline V gene lookup returns CDR1 SEHNR and CDR2 FQNEAQ (reference sequence). The CDR3 covers 16 residues. J was trimmed by 5 bases and V by 4 bases; bases with no gene match: 4. CDR3 region: CASSSTSGRGNNEQFF. CDR3 DNA: TGTGCCAGCAGCTCGACTAGCGGGAGGGGTAACAATGAGCAGTTCTTC.

This clonotype was detected many times. A junction boundary mismatches the germline segment, possibly from a read error. J is TRBJ2-7 and V is TRBV5-1; D is ambiguous. Germline CDR1 SGHRS, CDR2 YFSETQ. This CDR3 has 13 residues. CDR3 nucleotides: TGTGCCAGCAGCTTAGGCCCAACTTACGAGCAGTACTTC. Translation gives CASSLGPTYEQYF.

This clonotype was observed a few times. V is TRBV4-3 and J is TRBJ2-7, with D possibly being TRBD1 (5 bases). Germline V gene sequence: CDR1 LGHNA, CDR2 YSLEER. V was clipped by 0 bases and J by 3 bases, with 12 bases between them. This CDR3 has 15 residues. CDR3 in amino acids: CASSQDPGYGYEQYF. The CDR3 DNA reads as TGCGCCAGCAGCCAAGACCCAGGGTATGGCTACGAGCAGTACTTC.

This clonotype was seen many times. The CDR3 DNA reads as TGTGCCAGCAGAGGACCTACAGGGGCCACTGAAGCTTTCTTT. It codes for CASRGPTGATEAFF. V and J are TRBV6-1 and TRBJ1-1; TRBD1 matches at 7 bases. Trimming at V came to 6 bases and at J to 4 bases, leaving 8 bases not matched to a gene. This CDR3 comprises 14 residues. Germline V gene sequence: CDR1 MNHNS, CDR2 SASEGT.

This chain uses TRBV19 with TRBJ2-3; D remains ambiguous. Trimming took 5 bases from V and 3 from J, leaving 9 bases between them. The CDR3 has 13 residues. Germline V gene sequence: CDR1 LNHDA, CDR2 SQIVND (reference sequence). Here the CDR3 reads CASSPSWTDTQYF. CDR3 sequence (DNA): TGTGCCAGTAGTCCCTCGTGGACAGATACGCAGTATTTT. Together with reference TRBV19 and TRBJ2-3, the CDR3 gives the full variable domain: DGGITQSPKYLFRKEGQNVTLSCEQNLNHDAMYWYRQDPGQGLRLIYYSQIVNDFQKGDIAEGYSVSREKKESFPLTVTSAQKNPTAFYLCASSPSWTDTQYFGPGTRLTVL.

This rearrangement joins TRBV12-3 or TRBV12-4 to TRBJ1-6; 8 bases line up with TRBD1. The CDR3 is 16 amino acids. Trimming at V came to 5 bases and at J to 9 bases, leaving 12 bases not matched to a gene. The CDR3 sequence is CASSDRGGGISSPLHF. The CDR3, as DNA: TGTGCCAGCAGTGACAGGGGCGGTGGGATAAGTTCACCCCTCCACTTT.

This clonotype was seen more than once but under ten times. The CDR3 region has the DNA TGCAGTGCTAACCCACTTAGCGGGGGGGCCAATTCTTCTAGCGATGAGCAGTTCTTC. Amino acid sequence: CSANPLSGGANSSSDEQFF. The rearrangement links TRBV20-1 to TRBJ2-1, with 11 bases aligning to TRBD2. This CDR3 is 19 amino acids long. The V gene end was trimmed by 4 bases and the J gene end by 8 bases; junction bases not matched to a gene: 22. Germline-derived CDR1 and CDR2 are DFQATT and SNEGSKA (reference sequence).

This clonotype was detected many times. The genes are TRBV2 and TRBJ1-1, with D unresolved. The V end was cut by 4 bases, the J end by 2 bases, with 11 bases between. The length of the CDR3 is 14 residues. Germline V CDR1 and CDR2: SNHLY, FYNNEI. The CDR3 coding sequence is TGTGCCAGCAGTGTCGGCACTGGTAACACTGAAGCTTTCTTT. Its translation: CASSVGTGNTEAFF. Full variable domain (remainder filled in from reference TRBV2 and TRBJ1-1): EPEVTQTPSHQVTQMGQEVILRCVPISNHLYFYWYRQILGQKVEFLVSFYNNEISEKSEIFDDQFSVERPDGSNFTLKIRSTKLEDSAMYFCASSVGTGNTEAFFGQGTRLTVV.

This clonotype was observed many times. This chain joins TRBV6-5 and TRBJ1-1; D remains unclear. There are 14 residues in the CDR3. Germline CDR1 and CDR2: MNHEY and SVGAGI. V shed 2 bases and J shed 2 bases, with 9 bases lying between them. CDR3 nucleotide sequence: TGTGCCAGCAGTTACCCGTCCTATAACACTGAAGCTTTCTTT. This gives the protein CASSYPSYNTEAFF.

The J gene is TRBJ2-1, the V gene TRBV4-3, with D tentatively TRBD2 (5 bases). This CDR3 comprises 15 residues. Germline CDR1 LGHNA, CDR2 YSLEER. V was cut by 0 bases and J by 3 bases, with 9 bases left in between. CDR3 sequence reads: CASSQEFAGYNEQFF. The CDR3 DNA reads TGCGCCAGCAGCCAAGAGTTCGCGGGCTACAATGAGCAGTTCTTC.

This clonotype appeared once. The CDR3 nucleotides are TGTGCCAGCACACCATCGACTGGACTCAATGAGCAGTTCTTC. This codes for CASTPSTGLNEQFF. The V and J genes are TRBV27 and TRBJ2-1; D is possibly TRBD2 (5 bases). Trimming removed 7 bases at V and 6 bases at J, with 16 bases between. This CDR3 is 14 amino acids long. Germline assignment: CDR1 MNHEY and CDR2 SMNVEV (reference sequence).

J is TRBJ1-4 and V is TRBV7-2; TRBD1 might be the D (6 bases). Germline V CDR1 and CDR2: SGHTA, FQGNSA. The CDR3 length is 15 residues. The V and J ends lost 5 bases and 8 bases respectively, with 18 bases between them. Written as DNA, the CDR3 is TGTGCCAGCAGCCTACCCAGGGGCATATTAGAAAAACTGTTTTTT. This translates into CASSLPRGILEKLFF.

This clonotype showed up many times. The V call is TRBV12-3 or TRBV12-4, the J call TRBJ2-7; TRBD2 agrees at 7 bases. The CDR3 covers 14 residues. With V trimmed by 5 bases and J by 2 bases, 6 bases remained unmatched. This CDR3 is CASSGPRGAYEQYF. The CDR3 DNA is TGTGCCAGCAGTGGGCCCCGGGGGGCCTACGAGCAGTACTTC.

This clonotype was recorded many times. The V gene is TRBV5-1, the J gene TRBJ2-3; D not resolved. CDR3 length: 16 amino acids. Trimming removed 0 bases at V and 2 bases at J, with 13 bases between. CDR1 SGHRS and CDR2 YFSETQ come from the germline V gene. In DNA form, the CDR3 reads TGCGCCAGCAGCTTGGCCCCCAGGAGCGACACAGATACGCAGTATTTT. It yields the protein CASSLAPRSDTDTQYF.

At least ten counts were recorded for this clonotype. V is TRBV20-1 and J is TRBJ2-7; the match to TRBD1 covers 10 bases. V gave up 6 bases and J gave up 3 bases; unmatched junction bases: 11. The CDR3 consists of 15 residues. The germline V gene has CDR1 DFQATT and CDR2 SNEGSKA (reference sequence). The CDR3 reads CSAGADGQGGYEQYF. In DNA, the CDR3 is TGCAGTGCGGGAGCCGACGGACAGGGGGGCTACGAGCAGTACTTC.

This clonotype occurred many times. This chain links TRBV12-3 or TRBV12-4 with TRBJ1-1, with no clear D. Trimming cost V 1 base and J 11 bases, with 11 bases left between them. CDR3 length: 12 amino acids. The DNA of the CDR3 is TGTGCCAGCAGTTTAGACCGACCTTCGGCTTTCTTT. Encoded protein: CASSLDRPSAFF.

This clonotype was recorded many times. This chain connects TRBV2 to TRBJ1-5; D is ambiguous. V shed 1 base and J shed 1 base, with 5 bases lying between them. Germline-derived CDR1 and CDR2 are SNHLY and FYNNEI. This CDR3 is 14 amino acids long. The CDR3 nucleotides are TGTGCCAGCAGTGAAGACAGCAGCAATCAGCCCCAGCATTTT. As protein: CASSEDSSNQPQHF.